This TCR beta chain was identified in a study of OX40 agonist ivuxolimab in advanced cancers. V lost 5 bases to trimming and J lost 10 bases; unmatched junction nucleotides: 16. This CDR3 has 16 residues. The V gene's germline CDR1 is MDHEN and CDR2 SYDVKM. Only in-frame clones appear in the TCRdb table, and some are missing; sequencing was by immunoSEQ multiplex PCR. This table holds about 35,000 clones, approximately 92% found once. The chain has TRBV28 and TRBJ2-1; 8 bases line up with TRBD1. This sequence originates from an adult with an advanced solid tumor such as melanoma, head and neck, liver or kidney cancer. Sequenced material: CD4+ or CD8+ T cells sorted from blood, taken in a trial of the OX40 agonist ivuxolimab. The CDR3 DNA is TGTGCCAGCAGTCCCCAGCAGTTGGCAGGGGGCTGGGAGCAGTTCTTC. It codes for CASSPQQLAGGWEQFF.